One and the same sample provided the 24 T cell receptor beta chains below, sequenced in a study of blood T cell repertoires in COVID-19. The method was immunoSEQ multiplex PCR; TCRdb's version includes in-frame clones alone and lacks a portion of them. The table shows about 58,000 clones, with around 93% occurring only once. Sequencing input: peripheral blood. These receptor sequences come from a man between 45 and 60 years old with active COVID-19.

CDR3 sequence (DNA): TGTGCCAGTAGTATGGGACAGGGGCCTACCTACGAGCAGTACTTC. Amino acids: CASSMGQGPTYEQYF. This rearrangement joins TRBV19 to TRBJ2-7; 10 nucleotides match TRBD1. The junction had 4 bases not matched to a gene; V was cut back by 3 bases and J by 2 bases. Germline CDR1 and CDR2: LNHDA and SQIVND (reference sequence). The CDR3 is 15 amino acids.

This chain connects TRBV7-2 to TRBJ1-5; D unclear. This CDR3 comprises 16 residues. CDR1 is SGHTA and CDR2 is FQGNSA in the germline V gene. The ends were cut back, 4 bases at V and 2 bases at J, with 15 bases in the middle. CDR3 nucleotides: TGTGCCAGCAGCTCTGGGAGCGTTAGGGGCAATCAGCCCCAGCATTTT. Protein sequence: CASSSGSVRGNQPQHF.

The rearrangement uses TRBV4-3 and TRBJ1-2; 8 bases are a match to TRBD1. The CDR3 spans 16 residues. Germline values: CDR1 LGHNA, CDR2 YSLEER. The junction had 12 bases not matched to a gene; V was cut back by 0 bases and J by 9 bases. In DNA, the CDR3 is TGCGCCAGCAGCCAAGAAATAGGCCCAGGGGGCACCCGCTACACCTTC. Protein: CASSQEIGPGGTRYTF.

The CDR3 sequence: CASSCATKTATNEKLFF. The CDR3 DNA is TGTGCCAGCAGCTGCGCAACCAAGACAGCAACTAATGAAAAACTGTTTTTT. The chain couples TRBV7-3 to TRBJ1-4; D possibly corresponds to TRBD1 (5 bases). The germline CDR1 and CDR2 sequences are SGHTA and FQGTGA. Trimming took off 4 bases at V and 0 bases at J, with 15 bases between the two ends. The CDR3 consists of 17 residues.

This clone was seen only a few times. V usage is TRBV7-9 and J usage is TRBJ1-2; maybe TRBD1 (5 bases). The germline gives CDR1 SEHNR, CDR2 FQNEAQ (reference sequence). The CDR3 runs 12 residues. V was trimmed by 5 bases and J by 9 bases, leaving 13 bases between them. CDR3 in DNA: TGTGCCAGCAGCGTATCGGACACCCGCTACACCTTC. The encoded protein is CASSVSDTRYTF.

The CDR3 loop reads CASSPRSGNYEQYF. The CDR3 DNA is TGTGCCAGCAGTCCACGGAGCGGGAACTACGAGCAGTACTTC. The V and J genes are TRBV27 and TRBJ2-7; TRBD2 aligns across 7 bases. V gave up 5 bases and J gave up 3 bases; unmatched junction bases: 7. The CDR3 is 14 amino acids. The germline V gene has CDR1 MNHEY and CDR2 SMNVEV (reference sequence).

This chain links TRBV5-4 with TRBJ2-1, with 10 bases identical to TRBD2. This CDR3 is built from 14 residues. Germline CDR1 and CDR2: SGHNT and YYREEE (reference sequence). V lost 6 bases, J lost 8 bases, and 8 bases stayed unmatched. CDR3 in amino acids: CASNPPGLAYEQFF. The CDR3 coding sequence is TGTGCCAGCAACCCACCGGGACTAGCGTATGAGCAGTTCTTC.

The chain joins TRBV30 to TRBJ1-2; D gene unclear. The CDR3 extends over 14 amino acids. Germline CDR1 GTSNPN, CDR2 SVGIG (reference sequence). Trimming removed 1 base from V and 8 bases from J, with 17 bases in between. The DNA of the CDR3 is TGTGCCTGGAGTGAGGCAACGAAAAGAGGAGGCTACACCTTC. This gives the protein CAWSEATKRGGYTF.

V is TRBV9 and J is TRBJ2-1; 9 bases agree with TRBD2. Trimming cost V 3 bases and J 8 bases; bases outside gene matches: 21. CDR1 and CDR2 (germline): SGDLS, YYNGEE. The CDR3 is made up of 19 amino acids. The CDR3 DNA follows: TGTGCCAGCAGCGGGAGAGGGTGGGCTAGCGGGGTCCCTGGGGATGAGCAGTTCTTC. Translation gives CASSGRGWASGVPGDEQFF. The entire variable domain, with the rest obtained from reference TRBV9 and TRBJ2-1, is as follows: DSGVTQTPKHLITATGQRVTLRCSPRSGDLSVYWYQQSLDQGLQFLIQYYNGEERAKGNILERFSAQQFPDLHSELNLSSLELGDSALYFCASSGRGWASGVPGDEQFFGPGTRLTVL.

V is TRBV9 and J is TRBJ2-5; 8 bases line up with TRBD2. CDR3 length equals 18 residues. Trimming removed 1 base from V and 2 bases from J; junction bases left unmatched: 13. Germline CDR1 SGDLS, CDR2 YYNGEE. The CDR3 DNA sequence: TGTGCCAGCAGCGTAAACCGGGGTAGCGGGGCAAATCAAGAGACCCAGTACTTC. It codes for CASSVNRGSGANQETQYF. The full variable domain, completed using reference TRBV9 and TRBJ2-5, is DSGVTQTPKHLITATGQRVTLRCSPRSGDLSVYWYQQSLDQGLQFLIQYYNGEERAKGNILERFSAQQFPDLHSELNLSSLELGDSALYFCASSVNRGSGANQETQYFGPGTRLLVL.

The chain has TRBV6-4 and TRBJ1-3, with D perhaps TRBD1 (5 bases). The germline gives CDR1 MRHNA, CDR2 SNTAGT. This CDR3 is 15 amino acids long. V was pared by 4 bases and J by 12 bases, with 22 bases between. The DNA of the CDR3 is TGTGCCAGCAGTGTACCCACCAACAAGGGGTTAGACATATATTTT. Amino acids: CASSVPTNKGLDIYF.

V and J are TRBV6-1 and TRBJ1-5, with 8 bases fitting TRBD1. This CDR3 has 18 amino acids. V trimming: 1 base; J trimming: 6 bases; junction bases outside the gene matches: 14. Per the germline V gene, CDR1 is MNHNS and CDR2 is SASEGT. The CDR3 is CASSEVGPGQGQVQPQHF. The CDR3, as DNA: TGTGCCAGCAGTGAAGTAGGCCCGGGGCAGGGACAGGTTCAGCCCCAGCATTTT.

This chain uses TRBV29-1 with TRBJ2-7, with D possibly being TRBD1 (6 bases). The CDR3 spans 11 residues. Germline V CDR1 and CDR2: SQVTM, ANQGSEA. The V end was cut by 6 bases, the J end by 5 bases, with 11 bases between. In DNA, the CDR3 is TGCAGCGTGGCCAGGGGTAACGAGCAGTACTTC. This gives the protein CSVARGNEQYF.

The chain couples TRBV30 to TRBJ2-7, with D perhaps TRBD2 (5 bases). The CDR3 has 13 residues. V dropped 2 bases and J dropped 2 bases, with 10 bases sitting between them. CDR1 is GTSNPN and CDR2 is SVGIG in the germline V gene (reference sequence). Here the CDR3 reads CAWSTGYPYEQYF. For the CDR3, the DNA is TGTGCCTGGAGTACGGGGTATCCCTACGAGCAGTACTTC.

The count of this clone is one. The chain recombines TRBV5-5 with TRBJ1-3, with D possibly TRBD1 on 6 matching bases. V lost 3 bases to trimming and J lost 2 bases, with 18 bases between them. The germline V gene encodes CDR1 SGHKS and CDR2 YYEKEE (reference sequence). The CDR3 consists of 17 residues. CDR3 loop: CASSWGEPQGAGNTIYF. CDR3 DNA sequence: TGTGCCAGCAGCTGGGGAGAACCACAGGGAGCTGGAAACACCATATATTTT.

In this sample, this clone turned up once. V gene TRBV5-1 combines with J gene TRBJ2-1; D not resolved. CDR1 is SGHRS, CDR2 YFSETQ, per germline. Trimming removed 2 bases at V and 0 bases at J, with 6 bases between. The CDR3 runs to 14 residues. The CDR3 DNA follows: TGCGCCAGCAGCTTTAGCCGCTCCTACAATGAGCAGTTCTTC. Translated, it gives CASSFSRSYNEQFF.

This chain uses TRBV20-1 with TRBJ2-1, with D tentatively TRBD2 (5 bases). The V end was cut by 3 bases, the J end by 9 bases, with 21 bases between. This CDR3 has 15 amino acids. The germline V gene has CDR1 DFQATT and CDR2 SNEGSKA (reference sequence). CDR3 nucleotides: TGCAGTGCTAGTCCCCTAGCTCCAACTCTCGGTGAGCAGTTCTTC. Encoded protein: CSASPLAPTLGEQFF.

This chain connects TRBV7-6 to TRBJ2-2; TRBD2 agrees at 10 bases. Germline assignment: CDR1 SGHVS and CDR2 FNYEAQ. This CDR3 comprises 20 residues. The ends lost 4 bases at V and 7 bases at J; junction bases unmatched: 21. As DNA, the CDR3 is TGTGCCAGCAGCTACCGCACATCTAGCGGGAGAGTCGGGGGGGACGGGGAGCTGTTTTTT. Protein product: CASSYRTSSGRVGGDGELFF.

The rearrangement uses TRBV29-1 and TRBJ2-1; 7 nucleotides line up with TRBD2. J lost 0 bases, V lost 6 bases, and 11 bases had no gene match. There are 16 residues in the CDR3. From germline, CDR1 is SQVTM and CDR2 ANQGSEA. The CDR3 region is CSVTPSRGDSYNEQFF. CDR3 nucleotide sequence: TGCAGCGTCACCCCCAGCCGGGGGGACTCCTACAATGAGCAGTTCTTC.

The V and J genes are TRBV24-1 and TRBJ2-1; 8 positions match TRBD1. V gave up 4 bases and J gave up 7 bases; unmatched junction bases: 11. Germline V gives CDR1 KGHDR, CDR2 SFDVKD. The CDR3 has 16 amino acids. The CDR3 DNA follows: TGTGCCACCAGTGACACACCGGACAGGGTATTGAATGAGCAGTTCTTC. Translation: CATSDTPDRVLNEQFF.

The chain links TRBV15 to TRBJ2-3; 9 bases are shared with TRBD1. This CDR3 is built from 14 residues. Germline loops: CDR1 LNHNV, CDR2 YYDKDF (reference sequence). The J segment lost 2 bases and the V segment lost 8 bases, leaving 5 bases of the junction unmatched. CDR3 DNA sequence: TGTGCCACCGCGGGACAGGGTTTCACAGATACGCAGTATTTT. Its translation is CATAGQGFTDTQYF.

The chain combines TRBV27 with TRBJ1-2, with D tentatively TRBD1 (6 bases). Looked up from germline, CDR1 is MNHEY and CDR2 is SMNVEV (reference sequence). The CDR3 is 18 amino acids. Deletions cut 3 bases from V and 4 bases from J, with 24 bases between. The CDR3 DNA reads TGTGCCAGCAGTTTGTCTAATCGGGCAGGAGGGGGGGTCTATGGCTACACCTTC. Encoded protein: CASSLSNRAGGGVYGYTF.

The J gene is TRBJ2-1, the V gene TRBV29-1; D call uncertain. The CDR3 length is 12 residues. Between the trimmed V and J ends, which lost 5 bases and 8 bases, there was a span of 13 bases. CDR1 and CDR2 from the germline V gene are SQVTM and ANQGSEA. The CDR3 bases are TGCAGCGTTCAGGTCAGCCTGGATGAGCAGTTCTTC. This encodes CSVQVSLDEQFF.

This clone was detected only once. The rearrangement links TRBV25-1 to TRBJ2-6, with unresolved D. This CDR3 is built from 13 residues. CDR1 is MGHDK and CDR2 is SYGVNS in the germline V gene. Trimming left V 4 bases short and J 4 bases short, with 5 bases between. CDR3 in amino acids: CASSASGANVLTF. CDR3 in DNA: TGTGCCAGCAGTGCGTCCGGGGCCAACGTCCTGACTTTC.